This is a list of T cell receptor beta chains from one sample in a study of OX40 agonist ivuxolimab in advanced cancers. Sequenced by immunoSEQ multiplex PCR; TCRdb stores in-frame clones only, minus some. This sample carries approximately 90,000 clones, around nine tenths of them seen once, and the ten largest clones take approximately 0.3%. Sequences were derived from CD4+ or CD8+ T cells sorted from blood, sampled in a trial of the OX40 agonist ivuxolimab. Source of these receptors: an adult with an advanced solid tumor such as melanoma, head and neck, liver or kidney cancer. The conserved cysteine and the conserved F or W are not part of the CDR3 here. The D gene is left open where the match is weak.

TRBJ2-6	TRBV21-1	-	ASPEDRSGANVLT
TRBJ2-3	TRBV7-2	-	ASSFNTGGRTDTQY
TRBJ2-5	TRBV2	TRBD2	ASSEGLAGGQETQY
TRBJ1-2	TRBV29-1	TRBD1	SGRTGGDYGYT
TRBJ1-3	TRBV6-1	TRBD1	ASSELGQISGNTIY
TRBJ2-3	TRBV5-1	-	ASSLEGRYTDTQY
TRBJ2-7	TRBV4-1	-	ASSQFGGQASYEQY
TRBJ1-1	TRBV5-1	-	ASSLDPVNTEAF
TRBJ2-5	TRBV11-2	TRBD2	ASSPARASGQQTQY
TRBJ1-1	TRBV5-4	-	ASSYVGAYTEAF
TRBJ1-4	TRBV20-1	-	SATLNEKLF
TRBJ2-6	TRBV14	-	ASSPSTSSGANVLT
TRBJ1-2	TRBV6-5	TRBD1	ASSYGAGGNYGYT
TRBJ1-3	TRBV6-6	-	ASSYSGGSGNTIY
TRBJ1-2	TRBV6-1	-	AGWGHSANYGYT
TRBJ1-3	TRBV7-5	-	ARSLCTGTGNTIY
TRBJ2-2	TRBV11-2	TRBD1	ASSFPPPGQGTTGELF
TRBJ1-2	TRBV6-1	-	ASSLGASSYGYT
TRBJ2-1	TRBV6-5	-	ASSEGSYNEQF
TRBJ2-1	TRBV5-1	TRBD1	ASSSTGYNEQF
TRBJ2-7	TRBV1	-	TSSQDFAGTGEQY
TRBJ1-1	TRBV7-9	TRBD1	ASSQQGTAF
TRBJ1-6	TRBV30	-	AWSVDANSPLH
TRBJ2-5	TRBV7-2	-	ASSLVARREETQY
TRBJ1-5	TRBV6-4	-	ASRHRYSNQPQH
TRBJ2-2	TRBV19	TRBD2	ASNPGGGNTGELF
TRBJ2-1	TRBV4-1	-	ASSQGERPYNEQF
TRBJ1-4	TRBV6-8	-	AATGPTNEKLF
TRBJ2-6	TRBV5-5	TRBD1	ASSLGPGQGISGANVLT
TRBJ2-3	TRBV6-5	-	ASSYLDTQY
TRBJ2-1	TRBV7-6	TRBD2	ASSQAGGNEQF
TRBJ1-2	TRBV7-9	-	ASSLEGFGYT
TRBJ2-5	TRBV6-5	-	ASSQTRGGQETQY
TRBJ2-1	TRBV18	TRBD1	ASSPPSGTAYNEQF
TRBJ2-1	TRBV5-1	-	ASNVGGAIPHNEQF
TRBJ2-5	TRBV7-3	-	ASSSQHQETQY
TRBJ2-3	TRBV5-1	-	ASSPGPGGTDTQY
TRBJ2-7	TRBV7-7	-	ASSLGQGTDEQY
TRBJ1-3	TRBV4-3	TRBD1	ASSQQPTGPGNTIY
TRBJ1-2	TRBV12-5	TRBD1	ASGLVLSGTGGADGYT
TRBJ2-1	TRBV7-6	-	ASSLGPPRGASGQF
TRBJ2-5	TRBV9	-	ASSVWAGSQETQY
TRBJ1-2	TRBV5-1	TRBD1	ASRHQRTGTNYGYT
TRBJ2-1	TRBV5-4	-	ASSPRGRTTSYNEQF
TRBJ1-2	TRBV6-6	-	ASSRMGGSNYGYT
TRBJ2-7	TRBV6-1	TRBD1	ASSEGLRQGWYEQY
TRBJ2-7	TRBV25-1	-	ASSGQGGTYEQY
TRBJ1-1	TRBV6-6	-	ATSGTMNTEAF
TRBJ2-7	TRBV4-2	-	ASSRGSRGSYEQY
TRBJ1-4	TRBV6-5	-	ASKRDTNEKLF
TRBJ1-1	TRBV6-5	TRBD1	ASTSSTGKTEAF
TRBJ1-2	TRBV27	-	ASSLSGNGYT
TRBJ1-2	TRBV5-1	-	ASSAMTGRGYGYT
TRBJ1-2	TRBV30	-	AWKGFNYGYT
TRBJ2-1	TRBV2	TRBD2	ASRSGGNNEQF